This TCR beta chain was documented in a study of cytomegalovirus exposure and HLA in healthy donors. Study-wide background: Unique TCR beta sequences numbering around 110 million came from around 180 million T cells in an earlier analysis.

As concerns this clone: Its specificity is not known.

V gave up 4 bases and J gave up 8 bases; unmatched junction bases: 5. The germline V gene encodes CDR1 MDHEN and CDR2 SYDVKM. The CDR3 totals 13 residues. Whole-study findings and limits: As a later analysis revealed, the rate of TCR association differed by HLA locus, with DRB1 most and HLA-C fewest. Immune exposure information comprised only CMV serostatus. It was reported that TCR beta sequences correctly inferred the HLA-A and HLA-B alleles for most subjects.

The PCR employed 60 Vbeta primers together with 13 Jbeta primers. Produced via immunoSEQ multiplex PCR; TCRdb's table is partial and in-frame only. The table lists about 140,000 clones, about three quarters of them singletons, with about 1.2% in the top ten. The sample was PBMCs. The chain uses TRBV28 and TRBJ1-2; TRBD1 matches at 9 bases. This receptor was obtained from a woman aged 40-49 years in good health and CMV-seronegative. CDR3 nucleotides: TGTGCCAGCAGTTACACAACAGGGGGCGGCTACACCTTC. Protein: CASSYTTGGGYTF.